The source of this T cell receptor (beta chain) is a study of response to subunit inactivated influenza vaccine. TCRdb re-analysed the RT-PCR reads in MiXCR, keeping a single row per CDR3 protein. The data hold about 570,000 distinct CDR3 sequences, with about 11% observed a single time. V was clipped by 7 bases and J by 4 bases, with 17 bases between them. The germline gives CDR1 SQVTM, CDR2 ANQGSEA. The CDR3 consists of 13 residues. This same sample was also part of a study on T cells expressing NK-cell markers. That work adds: UMI-tagged 5'RACE template switching yielded the TCR beta cDNA. Sorted CD3+CD56-NKG2C+, CD3+CD56+NKG2C- and CD3+CD56+NKG2C+ T cells were the source of the TCR beta repertoires.

The V gene is TRBV29-1, the J gene TRBJ2-7, with a possible D match to TRBD1 (5 bases). This specimen consisted of PBMCs from blood, obtained on the day of vaccination. This receptor was identified in a man aged 45-65 years who received an inactivated influenza vaccine. The DNA of the CDR3 is TGCAGCGCGCAAACGACACGGACATACGAGCAGTACTTC. Its translation: CSAQTTRTYEQYF.